These 24 T cell receptor beta chains share one sample of origin, sequenced in a study of metastatic and nonmetastatic thyroid tumors. TCRdb re-clonotyped the PCR reads via MiXCR. The profile shows about 92,000 clones, just under 15% of them singletons. Each patient went into thyroid surgery without having received any treatment. Sequences were obtained from blood. Receptors were obtained from a female donor with papillary thyroid cancer or a benign thyroid nodule (not recorded which). Some clones in this sample may be carry-over from other donors' samples.

A word on this clone: A much larger clone sits a single nucleotide away, making a read error possible. This chain links TRBV19 with TRBJ2-3; D tentatively reads TRBD1 or TRBD2 (7 bases each). The germline CDR1 and CDR2 sequences are LNHDA and SQIVND (reference sequence). V was clipped by 6 bases and J by 7 bases, with 17 bases between them. The CDR3 sequence is 14 residues long. The CDR3 coding sequence is TGTGCCAGTAGAGACGGGACAGCGGGACATACGCAGTATTTT. Its translation: CASRDGTAGHTQYF.

Details on this clone: This may be a read error, as it is one base from a much larger clone. The CDR3: CASSQDARVAGELFF. The CDR3 nucleotides read TGTGCCAGCAGCCAAGATGCCCGGGTGGCCGGGGAGCTGTTTTTT. The chain carries TRBV4-2 and TRBJ2-2; D is uncertain. Germline values: CDR1 LGHNA, CDR2 YNFKEQ. There are 15 residues in the CDR3. With 0 bases removed from V and 6 bases from J, the gap between germline ends came to 11 bases.

This clone was seen at least ten times. CDR3 sequence reads: CASSALDRVRTHGYTF. In DNA form, the CDR3 reads TGTGCCAGCAGCGCACTGGACAGGGTCCGGACTCATGGCTACACCTTC. V is TRBV9 and J is TRBJ1-2; TRBD1 matches 8 bases. V lost 3 bases to trimming and J lost 6 bases; unmatched junction nucleotides: 13. CDR3 length: 16 amino acids. Germline CDR1 SGDLS, CDR2 YYNGEE.

In its sample, this clone was seen many times. The chain joins TRBV3-1 to TRBJ1-5; a weak D match, TRBD1 (6 bases). Trimming removed 4 bases at V and 2 bases at J, with 24 bases between. CDR1 LGHDT and CDR2 YNNKEL come from the germline V gene (reference sequence). CDR3 length: 19 residues. CDR3 bases: TGTGCCAGCAGCCCCCCCGGTCGAGCGCAGGGGTGGGGCAATCAGCCCCAGCATTTT. This sequence encodes CASSPPGRAQGWGNQPQHF.

Remarks on this clone: With a much larger clone just one base away, this may be a read error. The V call is TRBV20-1, the J call TRBJ1-5; TRBD1 matches at 7 bases. The CDR3 covers 16 residues. Germline V gene lookup returns CDR1 DFQATT and CDR2 SNEGSKA (reference sequence). V shed 3 bases, J shed 3 bases, and the junction held 11 bases outside the gene matches. DNA of the CDR3: TGCAGTGCTAGGACCGCGAGGGGACAGCACAATCAGCCCCAGCATTTT. Its translation: CSARTARGQHNQPQHF.

On this clone itself: One end of the junction is discordant with germline, which a read error may explain. The rearrangement uses TRBV5-1 and TRBJ2-2; D unresolved. This CDR3 is built from 14 residues. Germline CDR1 and CDR2: SGHRS and YFSETQ. This CDR3 reads CASRLDLRKGELFF. CDR3 DNA sequence: TGCGCCAGCAGATTGGATCTCCGGAAAGGGGAGCTGTTTTTT.

This clone was counted ten times or more. The V call is TRBV3-1, the J call TRBJ2-2, with D perhaps matching TRBD2 (6 bases). V was trimmed by 0 bases and J by 4 bases, leaving 12 bases between them. The CDR3 extends over 16 amino acids. CDR1 is LGHDT and CDR2 is YNNKEL in the germline V gene (reference sequence). CDR3 coding DNA: TGTGCCAGCAGCCAAGAAGGGGCGGGAATCACCGGGGAGCTGTTTTTT. Residues: CASSQEGAGITGELFF.

This clone was recorded at least ten times. This sequence joins TRBV12-3 or TRBV12-4 and TRBJ2-7, with 10 nucleotides matching TRBD1. The CDR3 has 15 residues. V lost 6 bases to trimming and J lost 5 bases; unmatched junction nucleotides: 10. The CDR3: CASSRWTGGLDEQYF. CDR3 in DNA: TGTGCCAGCAGCCGGTGGACAGGGGGGTTAGACGAGCAGTACTTC.

This clone was observed many times. The chain joins TRBV11-2 to TRBJ2-3; D uncertain. Trimming stripped 4 bases from V and 2 bases from J, with 7 bases between. This CDR3 is 13 amino acids long. From germline, CDR1 is SGHAT and CDR2 FQNNGV. The CDR3, as DNA: TGTGCCAGCAGCTCAGATTTCACAGATACGCAGTATTTT. Its translation is CASSSDFTDTQYF.

This clone was observed a few times. V and J are TRBV21-1 and TRBJ2-1; the table's D call of TRBD2 was not tested on the DNA. TRBV21-1 is a pseudogene segment. The CDR3 extends over 19 amino acids. The CDR3 sequence is CACSRTAGLVSTLYNEQFF. The CDR3 DNA is TGTGCCTGTAGCAGGACAGCTGGACTAGTATCGACCCTTTACAATGAGCAGTTCTTC.

This clone was found a few times. This sequence joins TRBV28 and TRBJ2-7; the match to TRBD1 covers 7 bases. With V trimmed by 3 bases and J by 5 bases, 7 bases remained unmatched. This CDR3 has 14 amino acids. The germline CDR1 and CDR2 sequences are MDHEN and SYDVKM. CDR3 loop: CASSLTGCCHEQYF. The CDR3 DNA is TGTGCCAGCAGTTTGACAGGGTGTTGCCACGAGCAGTACTTC.

This clone was seen ten or more times. The same CDR3 is also encoded by other DNA sequences in this sample. V gene TRBV28 combines with J gene TRBJ2-3; perhaps TRBD1 as D (5 bases). The CDR3 is 12 residues long. Germline CDR1 is MDHEN and CDR2 is SYDVKM. The germline V and J ends were trimmed by 6 bases and 4 bases, with 8 bases remaining between them. DNA for the CDR3: TGTGCCAGCAGCCTAGGGGCAGATACGCAGTATTTT. Amino acid sequence: CASSLGADTQYF.

This clone was counted between two and nine times. Possible read error: a much larger clone is one base away. The V call is TRBV5-1, the J call TRBJ2-3; TRBD1 might be the D (6 bases). Deletions cut 4 bases from V and 2 bases from J, with 8 bases between. The CDR3 spans 13 residues. Germline CDR1 is SGHRS and CDR2 is YFSETQ. CDR3 amino acids: CASSKGHTDTQYF. The CDR3 DNA reads as TGCGCCAGCAGCAAGGGACACACAGATACGCAGTATTTT.

In its sample, this clone was seen many times. V is TRBV2 and J is TRBJ1-2, with D tentatively TRBD1 (6 bases). Germline-derived CDR1 and CDR2 are SNHLY and FYNNEI. The CDR3 is 12 amino acids. Trimming took off 8 bases at V and 4 bases at J, with 11 bases between the two ends. In nucleotides, the CDR3 is TGTGCCAGCCTTCAGGGGAGCTATGGCTACACCTTC. Its protein product is CASLQGSYGYTF.

This clone was seen a few times. Relative to the germline gene, one junction end is altered; a read error may explain this. The CDR3 nucleotides read TGCGCCAGCTCGATCCAGTACTATGGCTACACCTTC. It yields the protein CASSIQYYGYTF. The chain carries TRBV12-3 or TRBV12-4 and TRBJ1-2; D not certain. The CDR3 consists of 12 residues.

Comments on this clone: Other DNA sequences in this sample translate to the same CDR3. V and J are TRBV7-3 and TRBJ2-3; 8 positions match TRBD2. The V segment lost 5 bases and the J segment 5 bases; nucleotides outside the gene matches: 12. The CDR3 spans 16 residues. In germline, CDR1 is SGHTA, CDR2 FQGTGA. The CDR3 reads CASSPHSGGRLDTQYF. For the CDR3, the DNA is TGTGCCAGCAGCCCCCACTCGGGGGGGCGACTAGATACGCAGTATTTT.

This clone was observed many times. The chain combines TRBV11-2 with TRBJ2-5; the D gene is possibly TRBD1 (5 bases). Trimming took off 7 bases at V and 1 base at J, with 25 bases between the two ends. CDR1 and CDR2 (germline): SGHAT, FQNNGV. The CDR3 is 18 amino acids. The CDR3, as DNA: TGTGCCAGCACCGAACCTTTCCTGGGCAGGGTTTCCCAAGAGACCCAGTACTTC. Translation: CASTEPFLGRVSQETQYF.

Concerning this clone itself: This clone may be a read error of a much larger clone one base away. The CDR3 here is CASTVALGGGKTQYF. The DNA for the CDR3 is TGTGCCAGCACTGTCGCCCTGGGGGGTGGAAAGACCCAGTACTTC. J is TRBJ2-5 and V is TRBV28; possible D gene TRBD2, 6 bases. Germline V lookup: CDR1 MDHEN, CDR2 SYDVKM. Trimming stripped 7 bases from V and 6 bases from J, with 21 bases between. This CDR3 has 15 amino acids.

At least ten counts were recorded for this clone. The chain links TRBV12-3 or TRBV12-4 to TRBJ2-5, with no clear D. V was cut by 1 base and J by 4 bases, with 4 bases left in between. CDR3 size: 12 residues. The CDR3 region has the DNA TGTGCCAGCAGTTTAGAAGGAGAGACCCAGTACTTC. Encoded protein: CASSLEGETQYF.

In its sample, this clone was seen many times. The rearrangement links TRBV5-1 to TRBJ2-2; 8 bases match TRBD1. Per the germline V gene, CDR1 is SGHRS and CDR2 is YFSETQ. Trimming at V came to 6 bases and at J to 3 bases, leaving 10 bases not matched to a gene. The CDR3 runs 16 residues. The CDR3 DNA reads as TGCGCCAGCACCGCAGGGACAGGCCCCTACACCGGGGAGCTGTTTTTT. Residues: CASTAGTGPYTGELFF.

Regarding this clone: This may come from a read error, since a much larger clone is one base off. The genes are TRBV11-1 and TRBJ2-3, with 11 positions matching TRBD2. V lost 8 bases, J lost 5 bases, and 12 bases stayed unmatched. In germline, CDR1 is SGHAT, CDR2 FQDESV (reference sequence). The CDR3 runs to 16 residues. DNA for the CDR3: TGTGCCAGCTGCCATAGCGGGGGGGCCGGAAAAGATACGCAGTATTTT. As protein: CASCHSGGAGKDTQYF.

In its sample, this clone was seen many times. The chain is built from TRBV5-1 and TRBJ2-7; 10 bases map to TRBD1. The CDR3 is 15 amino acids. With 5 bases clipped from V and 0 bases from J, the junction kept 5 bases outside the gene matches. Germline V gene sequence: CDR1 SGHRS, CDR2 YFSETQ. The CDR3 DNA follows: TGCGCCAGCAGGGACGACAGGGGGCTCTCCTACGAGCAGTACTTC. Its protein is CASRDDRGLSYEQYF.

The chain carries TRBV7-9 and TRBJ2-3; tentative D call: TRBD1 (5 bases). The CDR3 spans 13 residues. The V end was cut by 5 bases, the J end by 5 bases, with 11 bases between. Germline V lookup: CDR1 SEHNR, CDR2 FQNEAQ (reference sequence). CDR3 protein: CASSPPTEDTQYF. The CDR3 region has the DNA TGTGCCAGCAGCCCCCCGACAGAAGATACGCAGTATTTT.

Many counts were recorded for this clone. The chain recombines TRBV6-1 with TRBJ2-7; no reliable D call. Germline CDR1 reads MNHNS; CDR2 reads SASEGT. V was clipped by 8 bases and J by 2 bases, with 7 bases between them. The CDR3 runs to 11 residues. As DNA, the CDR3 is TGTGCCAGCCAGATGACCTACGAGCAGTACTTC. Its protein product is CASQMTYEQYF.